One sample yielded the 7 T cell receptor beta chains listed below, sequenced in a study of T cell responses to AZD1222 COVID-19 vaccine (dated by TCRdb to the early 2020s). The time point tag for this specimen amounts to: baseline before first vaccination. Library preparation was by the immunoSEQ multiplex PCR assay. The table was pulled from immuneACCESS by TCRdb, which kept in-frame rearrangements only. Such tables lose some clones; where checked, under half of the loss comes from unresolved V genes, and the rest has no known cause. The sample includes about 150,000 clones, with approximately 90% observed a single time. Under 4.5% of the sample is taken by the ten largest. Sample: peripheral blood, taken on day 0 of AZD1222 vaccination. These receptors originate from an adult in good health.

The rearrangement uses TRBV19 and TRBJ1-1, with D maybe TRBD1 (5 bases). The V gene lost 4 bases and the J gene lost 11 bases, with 14 bases spanning the gap. This CDR3 region has 12 residues. CDR1 is LNHDA and CDR2 is SQIVND in the germline V gene (reference sequence). The chain's CDR3 is CASSTQGGNAFF. The CDR3 coding sequence is TGTGCCAGTAGTACCCAGGGAGGTAATGCTTTCTTT. The full variable domain, in which reference TRBV19 and TRBJ1-1 provide the parts outside the CDR3, is DGGITQSPKYLFRKEGQNVTLSCEQNLNHDAMYWYRQDPGQGLRLIYYSQIVNDFQKGDIAEGYSVSREKKESFPLTVTSAQKNPTAFYLCASSTQGGNAFFGQGTRLTVV.

As for this clone: Mismatch with germline at one junction end may stem from a read error. The J gene is TRBJ1-1, the V gene TRBV9, with a weak D call TRBD1 (5 bases). This CDR3 comprises 17 residues. Germline-derived CDR1 and CDR2 are SGDLS and YYNGEE. The CDR3 sequence is CASSVGSGHLPPDDPLF. Here the CDR3 DNA reads TGTGCCAGCAGCGTGGGCTCAGGACACCTCCCGCCCGACGACCCGCTATTT.

V is TRBV7-2 and J is TRBJ1-1, with 7 bases that match TRBD1. The V gene's germline CDR1 is SGHTA and CDR2 FQGNSA. The CDR3 is 14 residues long. The V and J ends lost 5 bases and 3 bases, in that order; junction bases with no gene match: 6. In DNA form, the CDR3 reads TGTGCCAGCAGCGCACGGGACAGCTACACTGAAGCTTTCTTT. It encodes CASSARDSYTEAFF.

The gene calls are TRBV6-5 and TRBJ1-5; 8 positions agree with TRBD1. The V and J ends lost 5 bases and 7 bases, in that order; junction bases with no gene match: 10. Germline loops: CDR1 MNHEY, CDR2 SVGAGI. This CDR3 is built from 15 residues. DNA of the CDR3: TGTGCCAGCAGTCCCGGGACAGGCGTACGACAGCCCCAGCATTTT. Protein product: CASSPGTGVRQPQHF.

The V gene is TRBV27, the J gene TRBJ1-6, with 8 bases that match TRBD1. The CDR3 sequence is 16 residues long. Per the germline V gene, CDR1 is MNHEY and CDR2 is SMNVEV (reference sequence). The V and J ends lost 5 bases and 6 bases, in that order; junction bases with no gene match: 9. CDR3 loop: CASSLWTGRSNSPLHF. CDR3 DNA sequence: TGTGCCAGCAGTCTCTGGACAGGGAGGTCTAATTCACCCCTCCACTTT.

The chain has TRBV6-5 and TRBJ1-1; D is possibly TRBD1 (5 bases). Germline V CDR1 and CDR2: MNHEY, SVGAGI. The CDR3 has 14 amino acids. The V gene lost 2 bases and the J gene lost 5 bases, with 12 bases spanning the gap. CDR3 DNA sequence: TGTGCCAGCAGTTACAGGTTGGGGGAGACTGAAGCTTTCTTT. It codes for CASSYRLGETEAFF.

The V gene is TRBV2, the J gene TRBJ1-5; D might be TRBD1 (6 bases). This CDR3 contains 16 residues. Germline CDR1 is SNHLY and CDR2 is FYNNEI. Trimming removed 5 bases at V and 3 bases at J, with 17 bases between. CDR3 bases: TGTGCCAGCAGTTGGACAGAACACGGAATCAATCAGCCCCAGCATTTT. This encodes CASSWTEHGINQPQHF. Full variable domain (outside the CDR3, taken from reference TRBV2 and TRBJ1-5): EPEVTQTPSHQVTQMGQEVILRCVPISNHLYFYWYRQILGQKVEFLVSFYNNEISEKSEIFDDQFSVERPDGSNFTLKIRSTKLEDSAMYFCASSWTEHGINQPQHFGDGTRLSIL.